The 16 T cell receptor beta chains below were found in one sample sequenced in a study of T cells in localized non-small cell lung cancer. The table came from immunoSEQ multiplex PCR; TCRdb's copy has only in-frame clones and leaves some out. The data show about 70,000 clones, 85% to 90% seen once. Source: peripheral blood, taken before any cancer treatment. The receptors here all came from a male donor older than 55 with stage III squamous cell lung carcinoma.

V and J are TRBV5-4 and TRBJ1-2; D is unclear. Trimming took off 4 bases at V and 3 bases at J, with 16 bases between the two ends. Per the germline V gene, CDR1 is SGHNT and CDR2 is YYREEE (reference sequence). The CDR3 has 15 residues. DNA for the CDR3: TGTGCCAGCAGCCAGGTTTTCGGAGGCGACTATGGCTACACCTTC. Its translation is CASSQVFGGDYGYTF.

This chain joins TRBV7-9 and TRBJ1-5; TRBD1 agrees at 8 bases. The length of the CDR3 is 17 residues. The trim removed 0 bases at V and 1 base at J, leaving 5 bases unmatched. Germline V gene lookup returns CDR1 SEHNR and CDR2 FQNEAQ (reference sequence). The CDR3 DNA reads as TGTGCCAGCAGCTTAGCCCGCGACAGGGGAAGCAATCAGCCCCAGCATTTT. Translation gives CASSLARDRGSNQPQHF.

The chain combines TRBV6-6 with TRBJ1-3, with 8 bases lining up with TRBD1. Trimming removed 4 bases from V and 2 bases from J; junction bases left unmatched: 7. In germline, CDR1 is MNHNY, CDR2 SVGAGI (reference sequence). The length of the CDR3 is 16 residues. CDR3: CASSFGQGGAGNTIYF. The DNA of the CDR3 is TGTGCCAGCAGTTTCGGACAGGGTGGTGCTGGAAACACCATATATTTT.

The chain uses TRBV27 and TRBJ2-7; perhaps TRBD1 as D (5 bases). Between the trimmed V and J ends, which lost 2 bases and 6 bases, there was a span of 14 bases. Germline-derived CDR1 and CDR2 are MNHEY and SMNVEV (reference sequence). The length of the CDR3 is 14 residues. The CDR3 nucleotides read TGTGCCAGCAGTTTACAAACCCAGGGCGGCGAGCAGTACTTC. Its protein is CASSLQTQGGEQYF.

The chain combines TRBV7-2 with TRBJ2-7, with D possibly TRBD1 on 5 matching bases. V dropped 4 bases and J dropped 2 bases, with 18 bases sitting between them. Germline V lookup: CDR1 SGHTA, CDR2 FQGNSA. The CDR3 extends over 16 amino acids. CDR3 sequence (DNA): TGTGCCAGCAGCTACACTCAGGGCCCGCGGCCCTACGAGCAGTACGTC. Translated: CASSYTQGPRPYEQYV.

This clone came up once. This chain connects TRBV15 to TRBJ2-5; D might be TRBD1 or TRBD2, each matching 5 bases. The CDR3 consists of 13 residues. Trimming removed 8 bases at V and 5 bases at J, with 15 bases between. Germline V gene data show CDR1 as LNHNV and CDR2 as YYDKDF (reference sequence). DNA of the CDR3: TGTGCCACCCGAGAGGGGTACGGGGAGACCCAGTACTTC. This codes for CATREGYGETQYF.

V is TRBV7-9 and J is TRBJ2-1; D may match TRBD1 or TRBD2 (6 bases each). CDR3 length: 15 residues. V was shortened by 4 bases and J by 7 bases, with 17 bases between the two germline ends. Germline lookup yields CDR1 SEHNR and CDR2 FQNEAQ (reference sequence). CDR3 in amino acids: CASSYSLRGRNEQFF. The CDR3 region has the DNA TGTGCCAGCAGCTACTCGCTAAGGGGGAGGAATGAGCAGTTCTTC.

The chain couples TRBV5-1 to TRBJ2-3, with D perhaps being TRBD1 or TRBD2 (5 bases each). Germline CDR1 reads SGHRS; CDR2 reads YFSETQ. The CDR3 runs to 14 residues. Trimming removed 2 bases from V and 7 bases from J, with 14 bases in between. Here the CDR3 reads CASSFGSEGHTQYF. The DNA for the CDR3 is TGCGCCAGCAGCTTTGGGTCCGAGGGGCATACGCAGTATTTT.

V is TRBV4-3 and J is TRBJ1-2; D remains ambiguous. V lost 3 bases and J lost 2, with 10 bases in between. Germline V CDR1 and CDR2: LGHNA, YSLEER. This CDR3 is built from 14 residues. The CDR3 region is CASSHLGRNYGYTF. The CDR3 DNA reads TGCGCCAGCAGCCATCTCGGGCGAAACTATGGCTACACCTTC.

The chain is built from TRBV6-4 and TRBJ1-3, with 7 bases that match TRBD1. The V gene end was trimmed by 5 bases and the J gene end by 2 bases; junction bases not matched to a gene: 0. The CDR3 has 13 amino acids. Germline V gene data show CDR1 as MRHNA and CDR2 as SNTAGT. The CDR3 protein is CASSTGAGNTIYF. CDR3 sequence (DNA): TGTGCCAGCAGTACAGGGGCTGGAAACACCATATATTTT.

This chain links TRBV7-2 with TRBJ2-3, with no clear D. V lost 4 bases and J 1 base, leaving 3 bases between the germline ends. Germline-derived CDR1 and CDR2 are SGHTA and FQGNSA. The CDR3 covers 12 residues. The chain's CDR3 is CASSSRTDTQYF. The CDR3 DNA sequence: TGTGCCAGCAGCTCTCGCACAGATACGCAGTATTTT. Supplemented by reference TRBV7-2 and TRBJ2-3, the full variable domain reads GAGVSQSPSNKVTEKGKDVELRCDPISGHTALYWYRQSLGQGLEFLIYFQGNSAPDKSGLPSDRFSAERTGGSVSTLTIQRTQQEDSAVYLCASSSRTDTQYFGPGTRLTVL.

The V gene is TRBV11-2, the J gene TRBJ2-2; perhaps D is TRBD1 or TRBD2 (5 bases each). Germline CDR1 is SGHAT and CDR2 is FQNNGV. CDR3 size: 16 residues. V was shortened by 2 bases and J by 4 bases, with 14 bases between the two germline ends. CDR3 nucleotides: TGTGCCAGCAGCTTACTGGGGGTAGTTCGCACCGGGGAGCTGTTTTTT. It yields the protein CASSLLGVVRTGELFF.

In its sample, this clone was seen a few times. This chain uses TRBV2 with TRBJ2-7; possible D gene TRBD1, 6 bases. This CDR3 region has 13 residues. In germline, CDR1 is SNHLY, CDR2 FYNNEI. Trimming took off 7 bases at V and 4 bases at J, with 14 bases between the two ends. CDR3 sequence (DNA): TGTGCCAGCACGGCACAGGGTCGGTACGAGCAGTACTTC. Translation gives CASTAQGRYEQYF.

The chain combines TRBV2 with TRBJ2-3, with 14 positions matching TRBD2. The CDR3 loop spans 16 amino acids. Germline trimming cut 6 bases from V and 6 bases from J; bases unmatched to any gene: 8. Looked up from germline, CDR1 is SNHLY and CDR2 is FYNNEI. This CDR3 reads CASRQTSGGAYDTQYF. The CDR3 DNA reads as TGTGCCAGCAGACAGACTAGCGGGGGGGCTTATGATACGCAGTATTTT.

To note about this clone: This same CDR3 is encoded by further DNA sequences in the sample. The chain combines TRBV11-2 with TRBJ2-5; D is undetermined. CDR3 length: 11 amino acids. The germline V gene encodes CDR1 SGHAT and CDR2 FQNNGV. The germline V and J ends were trimmed by 1 base and 4 bases, with 1 base remaining between them. The CDR3 is CASSLGETQYF. CDR3 coding DNA: TGTGCCAGCAGCTTAGGAGAGACCCAGTACTTC.

The chain combines TRBV4-2 with TRBJ1-5; TRBD1 might be the D (5 bases). The length of the CDR3 is 16 residues. Germline assignment: CDR1 LGHNA and CDR2 YNFKEQ. Trimming removed 2 bases at V and 0 bases at J, with 11 bases between. The DNA of the CDR3 is TGTGCCAGCAGCCAACGGGGGGAGAATAGCAATCAGCCCCAGCATTTT. It yields the protein CASSQRGENSNQPQHF.